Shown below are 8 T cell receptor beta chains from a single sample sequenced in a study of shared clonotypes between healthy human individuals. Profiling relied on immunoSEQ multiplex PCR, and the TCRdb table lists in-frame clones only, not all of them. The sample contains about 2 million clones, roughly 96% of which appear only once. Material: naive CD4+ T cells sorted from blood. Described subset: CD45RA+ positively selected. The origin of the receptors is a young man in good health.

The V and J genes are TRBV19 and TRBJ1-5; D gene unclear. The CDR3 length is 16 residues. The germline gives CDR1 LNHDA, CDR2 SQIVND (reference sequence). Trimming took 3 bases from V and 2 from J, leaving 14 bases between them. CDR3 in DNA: TGTGCCAGTAGTATGGCGGGTCTCATTGGCAATCAGCCCCAGCATTTT. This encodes CASSMAGLIGNQPQHF.

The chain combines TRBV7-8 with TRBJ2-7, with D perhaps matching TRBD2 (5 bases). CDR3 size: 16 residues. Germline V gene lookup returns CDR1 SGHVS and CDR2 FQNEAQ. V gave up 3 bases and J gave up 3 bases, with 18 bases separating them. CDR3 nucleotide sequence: TGTGCCAGCAGCTTCCCCTTAGAGGGCAAAGGCTACGAGCAGTACTTC. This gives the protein CASSFPLEGKGYEQYF.

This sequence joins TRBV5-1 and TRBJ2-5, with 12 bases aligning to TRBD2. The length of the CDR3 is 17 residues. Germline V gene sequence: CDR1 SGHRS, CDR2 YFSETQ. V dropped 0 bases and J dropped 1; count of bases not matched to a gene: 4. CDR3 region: CASSLGRTSGIQETQYF. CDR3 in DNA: TGCGCCAGCAGCTTGGGGAGGACTAGCGGGATCCAAGAGACCCAGTACTTC.

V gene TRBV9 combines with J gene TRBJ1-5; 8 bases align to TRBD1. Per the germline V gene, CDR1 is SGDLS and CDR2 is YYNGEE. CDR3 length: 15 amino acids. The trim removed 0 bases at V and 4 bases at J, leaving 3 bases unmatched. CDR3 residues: CASSVDTGGNQPQHF. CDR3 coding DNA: TGTGCCAGCAGCGTAGATACAGGGGGAAATCAGCCCCAGCATTTT.

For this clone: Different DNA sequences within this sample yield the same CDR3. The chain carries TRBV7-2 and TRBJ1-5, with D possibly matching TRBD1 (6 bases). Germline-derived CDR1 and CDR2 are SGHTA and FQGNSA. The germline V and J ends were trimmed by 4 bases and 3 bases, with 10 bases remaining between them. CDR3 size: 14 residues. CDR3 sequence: CASSSGQNNQPQHF. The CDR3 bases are TGTGCCAGCAGCTCAGGACAGAACAATCAGCCCCAGCATTTT. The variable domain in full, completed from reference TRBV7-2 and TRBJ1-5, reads GAGVSQSPSNKVTEKGKDVELRCDPISGHTALYWYRQSLGQGLEFLIYFQGNSAPDKSGLPSDRFSAERTGGSVSTLTIQRTQQEDSAVYLCASSSGQNNQPQHFGDGTRLSIL.

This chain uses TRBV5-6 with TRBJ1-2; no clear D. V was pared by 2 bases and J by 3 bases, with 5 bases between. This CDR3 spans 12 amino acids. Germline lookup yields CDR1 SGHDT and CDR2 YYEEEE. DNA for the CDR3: TGTGCCAGCAGCTTTGAAGACTATGGCTACACCTTC. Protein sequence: CASSFEDYGYTF.

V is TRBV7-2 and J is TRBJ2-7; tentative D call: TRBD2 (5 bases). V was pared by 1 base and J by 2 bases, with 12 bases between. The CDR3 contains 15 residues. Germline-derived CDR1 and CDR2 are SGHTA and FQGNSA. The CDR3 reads CASSLGGLTTYEQYF. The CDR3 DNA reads TGTGCCAGCAGCTTAGGCGGGCTAACTACCTACGAGCAGTACTTC.

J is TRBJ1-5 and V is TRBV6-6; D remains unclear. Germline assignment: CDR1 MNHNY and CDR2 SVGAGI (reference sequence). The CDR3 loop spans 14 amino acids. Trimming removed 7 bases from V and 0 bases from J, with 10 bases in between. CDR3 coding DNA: TGTGCCAGCAACCGCGCGGATAGCAATCAGCCCCAGCATTTT. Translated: CASNRADSNQPQHF.